The 30 T cell receptor beta chains presented below share a single source sample, sequenced in a study of cytomegalovirus exposure and HLA in healthy donors. Vbeta (60) and Jbeta (13) primers were used in the PCR. Profiling relied on immunoSEQ multiplex PCR, and the TCRdb table lists in-frame clones only, not all of them. Among about 130,000 clones listed, less than 80% were seen once. Sequenced input: PBMCs. These receptors all stem from a man aged 40-49 years in good health and CMV-seropositive.

The rearrangement uses TRBV5-1 and TRBJ2-5; possible D gene TRBD1, 6 bases. V was trimmed by 2 bases and J by 5 bases, leaving 16 bases between them. The CDR3 loop spans 15 amino acids. Germline V gene sequence: CDR1 SGHRS, CDR2 YFSETQ. CDR3 in amino acids: CASSFGAGVMETQYF. CDR3 nucleotide sequence: TGCGCCAGCAGCTTCGGGGCAGGGGTCATGGAGACCCAGTACTTC.

This clone was detected only once. The chain employs TRBV9 and TRBJ2-2; D is unresolved. This CDR3 spans 12 amino acids. Germline V gene data show CDR1 as SGDLS and CDR2 as YYNGEE. The ends were cut back, 4 bases at V and 8 bases at J, with 9 bases in the middle. In DNA form, the CDR3 reads TGTGCCAGCAGCTCTCGTGTTGGGGAGCTGTTTTTT. This sequence encodes CASSSRVGELFF.

The CDR3 protein is CASSLDSYGYTF. The DNA for the CDR3 is TGTGCCAGCAGTCTGGACAGCTATGGCTACACCTTC. The V call is TRBV6-5, the J call TRBJ1-2, with D maybe TRBD1 (6 bases). The CDR3 runs 12 residues. CDR1 is MNHEY and CDR2 is SVGAGI in the germline V gene. The V gene lost 5 bases and the J gene lost 4 bases, with 8 bases spanning the gap.

The chain links TRBV5-4 to TRBJ2-3; 9 nucleotides agree with TRBD2. Germline lookup yields CDR1 SGHNT and CDR2 YYREEE (reference sequence). V gave up 0 bases and J gave up 3 bases; unmatched junction bases: 8. CDR3 size: 17 residues. CDR3 loop: CASSLAPAGGRTDTQYF. The CDR3 nucleotides are TGTGCCAGCAGCTTGGCACCAGCGGGGGGCAGGACAGATACGCAGTATTTT.

The rearrangement joins TRBV6-5 to TRBJ2-7; TRBD2 aligns across 9 bases. The CDR3 sequence is 13 residues long. V lost 8 bases, J lost 6 bases, and 8 bases stayed unmatched. Germline CDR1 MNHEY, CDR2 SVGAGI. The CDR3 loop reads CASRSGGQLEQYF. The CDR3 DNA reads TGTGCCAGCCGTAGCGGGGGACAACTCGAGCAGTACTTC.

The CDR3 DNA reads as TGTGCCAGCAGAAGCGGACAGGCCGCCGGTGGCTACACCTTC. It encodes CASRSGQAAGGYTF. The rearrangement uses TRBV2 and TRBJ1-2; TRBD1 agrees at 7 bases. V lost 6 bases, J lost 7 bases, and 11 bases stayed unmatched. Germline V gives CDR1 SNHLY, CDR2 FYNNEI. The CDR3 is 14 amino acids.

V gene TRBV21-1 combines with J gene TRBJ2-5; the table's D gene call, TRBD2, was not cross checked with the DNA. TRBV21-1 corresponds to a pseudogene. The CDR3 runs to 12 residues. CDR3 loop: CASMGGMETQYF. CDR3 in DNA: TGTGCCAGCATGGGAGGGATGGAGACCCAGTACTTC.

The chain joins TRBV5-1 to TRBJ2-3; TRBD1 matches 8 bases. Germline-derived CDR1 and CDR2 are SGHRS and YFSETQ. J lost 2 bases, V lost 1 base, and 6 bases had no gene match. This CDR3 is 16 amino acids long. The CDR3 loop reads CASSLTRGLNTDTQYF. CDR3 nucleotides: TGCGCCAGCAGCTTGACCAGGGGGCTGAACACAGATACGCAGTATTTT.

The chain links TRBV29-1 to TRBJ1-2, with TRBD1 matching over 8 bases. V trimming: 6 bases; J trimming: 3 bases; junction bases outside the gene matches: 0. This CDR3 spans 11 amino acids. Germline CDR1 reads SQVTM; CDR2 reads ANQGSEA. The CDR3, as DNA: TGCAGCGTGACAGGGGACTATGGCTACACCTTC. Its protein is CSVTGDYGYTF. The whole variable domain, filled in from reference TRBV29-1 and TRBJ1-2, reads SAVISQKPSRDICQRGTSLTIQCQVDSQVTMMFWYRQQPGQSLTLIATANQGSEATYESGFVIDKFPISRPNLTFSTLTVSNMSPEDSSIYLCSVTGDYGYTFGSGTRLTVV.

This clone was observed a handful of times. The chain employs TRBV14 and TRBJ2-2; D unresolved. V dropped 1 base and J dropped 6 bases, with 18 bases sitting between them. Germline CDR1 is SGHDN and CDR2 is FVKESK. The CDR3 consists of 17 residues. CDR3 in DNA: TGTGCCAGCAGCCAAGTACCGGGTCGGAAAGATGCCGGGGAGCTGTTTTTT. It encodes CASSQVPGRKDAGELFF.

This chain connects TRBV4-3 to TRBJ1-1, with TRBD1 matching over 11 bases. V shed 2 bases, J shed 3 bases, and the junction held 5 bases outside the gene matches. The CDR3 is 16 amino acids. Germline V CDR1 and CDR2: LGHNA, YSLEER. The CDR3 region is CASSQKGTGGDTEAFF. The CDR3 DNA is TGCGCCAGCAGCCAAAAAGGGACAGGGGGGGACACTGAAGCTTTCTTT.

This chain connects TRBV14 to TRBJ1-2, with 12 bases identical to TRBD1. There are 15 residues in the CDR3. The germline CDR1 and CDR2 sequences are SGHDN and FVKESK. The junction had 5 bases not matched to a gene; V was cut back by 1 base and J by 8 bases. CDR3 in amino acids: CASSQAGTGGPGYTF. CDR3 DNA sequence: TGTGCCAGCAGCCAAGCCGGGACAGGGGGCCCCGGCTACACCTTC. The variable domain in full, completed from reference TRBV14 and TRBJ1-2, reads EAGVTQFPSHSVIEKGQTVTLRCDPISGHDNLYWYRRVMGKEIKFLLHFVKESKQDESGMPNNRFLAERTGGTYSTLKVQPAELEDSGVYFCASSQAGTGGPGYTFGSGTRLTVV.

The V call is TRBV2, the J call TRBJ2-1, with 14 bases fitting TRBD2. CDR1 and CDR2 (germline): SNHLY, FYNNEI. The CDR3 spans 18 residues. Trimming removed 4 bases from V and 7 bases from J; junction bases left unmatched: 12. CDR3 sequence reads: CASSARETSGRARNEQFF. In DNA, the CDR3 is TGTGCCAGCAGTGCCCGAGAGACTAGCGGGAGGGCCCGGAATGAGCAGTTCTTC.

The chain combines TRBV7-9 with TRBJ1-2; 9 nucleotides agree with TRBD1. V gave up 0 bases and J gave up 6 bases; unmatched junction bases: 5. Germline V CDR1 and CDR2: SEHNR, FQNEAQ (reference sequence). CDR3 length: 15 amino acids. CDR3 sequence (DNA): TGTGCCAGCAGCTTAGCCGGGGGACAGGGTCATGGCTACACCTTC. Translation gives CASSLAGGQGHGYTF.

The rearrangement uses TRBV5-6 and TRBJ2-1; possible D gene TRBD2, 6 bases. Trimming shortened V by 3 bases and J by 2 bases, and 12 bases separated the two germline ends. The CDR3 covers 15 residues. CDR1 and CDR2 (germline): SGHDT, YYEEEE. The CDR3 coding sequence is TGTGCCAGCAGCTGGGGAGGTACCACCTACAATGAGCAGTTCTTC. This gives the protein CASSWGGTTYNEQFF.

V usage is TRBV27 and J usage is TRBJ2-1; TRBD2 matches 16 bases. The CDR3 totals 20 residues. V was clipped by 0 bases and J by 2 bases; unmatched bases: 7. Per germline, CDR1 MNHEY and CDR2 SMNVEV (reference sequence). The CDR3 DNA sequence: TGTGCCAGCAGTTTATCGGCCCCCGGGACTAGCGGGAGGGCCTACAATGAGCAGTTCTTC. Translation gives CASSLSAPGTSGRAYNEQFF.

This chain links TRBV27 with TRBJ1-5; D is unresolved. Germline V lookup: CDR1 MNHEY, CDR2 SMNVEV (reference sequence). This CDR3 comprises 12 residues. V was shortened by 6 bases and J by 9 bases, with 12 bases between the two germline ends. CDR3 protein: CASSRPLGPQHF. As DNA, the CDR3 is TGTGCCAGCAGCCGTCCTCTAGGGCCCCAGCATTTT.

The chain carries TRBV6-5 and TRBJ2-3; 9 bases line up with TRBD1. After removal of 8 bases from V and 1 base from J, the junction contained 1 base not matched to a gene. The CDR3 length is 13 residues. CDR1 MNHEY and CDR2 SVGAGI come from the germline V gene. DNA of the CDR3: TGTGCCAGCCGGGACAGGGGCACAGATACGCAGTATTTT. As protein: CASRDRGTDTQYF.

This chain connects TRBV2 to TRBJ2-5; TRBD2 agrees at 10 bases. CDR1 SNHLY and CDR2 FYNNEI come from the germline V gene. V was pared by 2 bases and J by 5 bases, with 11 bases of the junction left unmatched. The CDR3 sequence is 17 residues long. The CDR3 loop is CASSERASGGPGETQYF. The CDR3, as DNA: TGTGCCAGCAGTGAACGGGCTAGCGGGGGACCCGGGGAGACCCAGTACTTC.

This clone is a singleton in its sample. V usage is TRBV28 and J usage is TRBJ1-3, with a possible D match to TRBD1 (6 bases). The CDR3 totals 12 residues. Germline CDR1 and CDR2: MDHEN and SYDVKM. Trimming shortened V by 6 bases and J by 5 bases, and 8 bases separated the two germline ends. The CDR3 is CASRTGRNTIYF. In DNA, the CDR3 is TGTGCCAGCAGAACAGGGCGAAACACCATATATTTT.

The chain joins TRBV7-2 to TRBJ2-3; D is unresolved. CDR1 SGHTA and CDR2 FQGNSA come from the germline V gene. This CDR3 is built from 17 residues. V dropped 3 bases and J dropped 0 bases, with 16 bases sitting between them. The CDR3, as DNA: TGTGCCAGCAGCTTGCAACGTACGGTTTTTAGCACAGATACGCAGTATTTT. The encoded protein is CASSLQRTVFSTDTQYF. The variable domain in full, completed from reference TRBV7-2 and TRBJ2-3, reads GAGVSQSPSNKVTEKGKDVELRCDPISGHTALYWYRQSLGQGLEFLIYFQGNSAPDKSGLPSDRFSAERTGGSVSTLTIQRTQQEDSAVYLCASSLQRTVFSTDTQYFGPGTRLTVL.

The rearrangement uses TRBV11-1 and TRBJ2-5; 9 nucleotides line up with TRBD1. Germline-derived CDR1 and CDR2 are SGHAT and FQDESV (reference sequence). The CDR3 extends over 13 amino acids. Trimming cost V 5 bases and J 3 bases; bases outside gene matches: 1. In nucleotides, the CDR3 is TGTGCCAGCAGCCGGGACAGGGAAGAGACCCAGTACTTC. Amino acids: CASSRDREETQYF.

This clone was counted between two and nine times. This rearrangement joins TRBV7-2 to TRBJ2-1, with 7 bases fitting TRBD1. The length of the CDR3 is 17 residues. Germline V gene sequence: CDR1 SGHTA, CDR2 FQGNSA. The V and J ends lost 5 bases and 0 bases, in that order; junction bases with no gene match: 10. The DNA of the CDR3 is TGTGCCAGCAGCCCGCATCACAGGGGTTCCTCCTACAATGAGCAGTTCTTC. Translating gives CASSPHHRGSSYNEQFF.

The V call is TRBV4-1, the J call TRBJ2-7; no clear D gene. The ends were cut back, 0 bases at V and 6 bases at J, with 6 bases in the middle. Germline assignment: CDR1 MGHRA and CDR2 YSYEKL. The CDR3 totals 12 residues. For the CDR3, the DNA is TGCGCCAGCAGCCAAGAGGCAGGCGAGCAGTACTTC. Translation gives CASSQEAGEQYF.

The genes are TRBV6-1 and TRBJ2-5; TRBD2 matches at 9 bases. CDR3 size: 15 residues. V was clipped by 9 bases and J by 11 bases; unmatched bases: 19. Germline V gene sequence: CDR1 MNHNS, CDR2 SASEGT. CDR3 in amino acids: CASSEGGRASREQYF. CDR3 nucleotide sequence: TGTGCCAGTTCCGAGGGCGGGAGGGCCTCAAGGGAGCAGTACTTC.

The chain employs TRBV25-1 and TRBJ2-5; D is possibly TRBD1 (7 bases). Germline CDR1 and CDR2: MGHDK and SYGVNS. The CDR3 sequence is 16 residues long. V shed 3 bases and J shed 5 bases, with 19 bases lying between them. In DNA, the CDR3 is TGTGCCAGCAGTGATTTCCTCAGGGGGGATGGGGAGACCCAGTACTTC. Protein sequence: CASSDFLRGDGETQYF.

The chain combines TRBV27 with TRBJ2-7, with D tentatively TRBD2 (5 bases). CDR1 MNHEY and CDR2 SMNVEV come from the germline V gene (reference sequence). V gave up 6 bases and J gave up 2 bases, with 14 bases separating them. This CDR3 is built from 14 residues. The CDR3 sequence: CASSLVSAPYEQYF. CDR3 bases: TGTGCCAGCAGCTTAGTTAGCGCTCCCTACGAGCAGTACTTC.

The rearrangement links TRBV6-5 to TRBJ2-3, with 9 bases matching TRBD1. Trimming cost V 5 bases and J 0 bases; bases outside gene matches: 3. The CDR3 extends over 15 amino acids. The germline CDR1 and CDR2 sequences are MNHEY and SVGAGI. This chain's CDR3 is CASSPGTGSTDTQYF. In DNA form, the CDR3 reads TGTGCCAGCAGTCCCGGGACAGGGAGCACAGATACGCAGTATTTT.

The J gene is TRBJ2-2, the V gene TRBV11-2; tentatively, D is TRBD1 (6 bases). CDR1 and CDR2 from the germline V gene are SGHAT and FQNNGV. V shed 3 bases and J shed 3 bases, with 11 bases lying between them. The CDR3 extends over 15 amino acids. CDR3 sequence (DNA): TGTGCCAGCAGCTTCATGACAGGCTACACCGGGGAGCTGTTTTTT. Translated, it gives CASSFMTGYTGELFF.

This clone showed up just once. The CDR3 sequence is CASSFRGWDGYTF. DNA of the CDR3: TGTGCCAGCAGTTTCAGGGGTTGGGATGGCTACACCTTC. This chain uses TRBV6-5 with TRBJ1-2; a weak D match, TRBD1 (6 bases). Germline CDR1 MNHEY, CDR2 SVGAGI. The length of the CDR3 is 13 residues. Trimming took off 4 bases at V and 6 bases at J, with 12 bases between the two ends.